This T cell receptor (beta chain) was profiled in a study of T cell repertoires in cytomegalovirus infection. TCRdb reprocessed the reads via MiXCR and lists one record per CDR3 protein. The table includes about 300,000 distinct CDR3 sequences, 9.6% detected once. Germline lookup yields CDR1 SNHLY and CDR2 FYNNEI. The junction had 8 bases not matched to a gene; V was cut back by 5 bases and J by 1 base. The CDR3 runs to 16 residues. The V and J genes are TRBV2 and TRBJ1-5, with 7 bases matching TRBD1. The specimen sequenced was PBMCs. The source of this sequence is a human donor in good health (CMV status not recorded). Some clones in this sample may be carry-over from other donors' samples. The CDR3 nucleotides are TGTGCCAGCAGTAATAGCAGGGGGGGAAGCAATCAGCCCCAGCATTTT. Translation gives CASSNSRGGSNQPQHF.